This T cell receptor beta chain is from a study of blood T cell repertoires in COVID-19 (dated by TCRdb to between 2020 and 2021). As for the study more broadly: The collaborator samples originated in the United States, Italy and Spain and spanned the acute and convalescent phases of COVID-19. The repertoires were made available in a free public database intended to serve as a resource for research on the immune response to SARS-CoV-2. The material from the prospective study consisted of cDNA or gDNA derived from T cells, B-cell-depleted T cells, or PBMCs. The samples were drawn from two sources: the first 160 participants of the ongoing ImmuneRACE study, and fewer than 1,500 subjects contributed by 6 global collaborators. The sample metadata nearly always contained a de-identified subject ID, COVID-19 status, age in years and sex. Where HLA class I and class II types were available, the types were taken from metadata supplied by the sample provider, not from assay-based typing. Subjects who had been exposed to COVID-19, were actively infected with it, or had recovered from it provided the deeply sampled blood TCRbeta repertoires that made up the dataset. Paper-wide results and their limitations: The quantity of clinical and demographic metadata differed by source and by participant and was supplied without curation.

TCRbeta CDR3 regions were amplified from genomic DNA by means of the immunoSEQ Assay, a bias-controlled multiplex PCR. The authors processed their data as follows. The number of nucleated cells in each sample was estimated from the amplification of reference gene primers within the assay. Sequence reads were collapsed and filtered to measure the absolute abundance of every unique TCRbeta CDR3 rearrangement. For each sample, productive Simpson clonality was calculated by taking the square root of Simpson's diversity index across productive rearrangements. TCRdb re-hosts the immuneACCESS table, in-frame sequences only. Its copies lack some clones; in the studies checked, an unresolved V gene accounts for under half of them, and the cause for the rest is not known. The D gene and trimming were derived from the DNA, and the V and J assignments and clone size from that table. A total of around 200,000 clones appear in this sample, roughly 83% of them only once. The ten largest clonotypes hold 3.2% of the sample.

A word on this clone: The target of this receptor is not known. It has no much larger one-base neighbor in the sample; base qualities were not kept.

In the prospective study, participants were roughly 18 to 100 years old, resided in under 30 geographic areas of the United States, and were enrolled through a virtual design. In the prospective study, participants were assigned to cohorts based on the clinical history participants reported in a screening survey and a study questionnaire. Recovered participants in ImmuneRACE Cohort 3 were defined by two consecutive negative NP/OP PCR tests, clearance by a healthcare professional, or resolution of symptoms. Each participant in the prospective study had whole blood, serum and a nasopharyngeal or oropharyngeal swab collected by mobile phlebotomists. Participants in the prospective study had the option to provide additional blood draws and questionnaires over a roughly two-month period. Prospective study blood samples were shipped either frozen or at room temperature before DNA extraction. Its CDR3 holds 12 amino acids, cysteine through phenylalanine. The DNA shown is the 36-base CDR3, in frame from base 1. CDR1 and CDR2 (MNHEY, SVGAGI) derive from the germline V gene. Unmatched junction bases come to 3, with V trimmed by 7 bases and J by 3 bases.

Sequencing used PBMCs or T cells enriched from blood (not recorded which). The chain is made from TRBV6-5 and TRBJ2-7; TRBD1 matches 7 bases in the middle. This receptor was taken from a woman younger than 45 who had recovered from COVID-19. The nucleotide sequence is TGTGCCAGCAAGGGACAGCTCTACGAGCAGTACTTC. The encoded protein is CASKGQLYEQYF.